Included here is one T cell receptor (beta chain) sequence, with context. The V end lost 2 bases, the J end lost 4 bases, and 11 bases lay between the germline ends. The CDR3 loop spans 14 amino acids. CDR1 SGHTA and CDR2 FQGNSA come from the germline V gene. The data originate from a study of blood T cell repertoires in COVID-19. Study context: T cells, B-cell-depleted T cells, or PBMCs supplied cDNA or gDNA.

Assay used: immunoSEQ multiplex PCR; TCRdb lists only in-frame clones, some missing. The table has about 350,000 clones, approximately 90% seen once. This TCR derives from a man aged 25 to 40 with COVID-19, enrolled during active disease. The specimen sequenced was peripheral blood. This rearrangement joins TRBV7-2 to TRBJ1-2; D unresolved. The chain's CDR3 is CASSLNLPTYGYTF. Here the CDR3 DNA reads TGTGCCAGCAGCTTAAATTTACCTACCTATGGCTACACCTTC.